Listed here are 8 T cell receptor beta chains from one sample, sequenced in a study of naive and memory T cell subsets. Two oligonucleotides, mixed equimolar, formed the beta constant-region primer covering TRBC1 and TRBC2. Nested alpha and beta constant-region primers with the SP2 primer drove four PCR rounds on ligated cDNA. TCRdb analysed the UMI-ligation and nested PCR reads with MiXCR anew, one entry per CDR3 protein. The data contain roughly 150,000 distinct CDR3 sequences, about 20% of them singletons. Findings and caveats of the study: A few larger clonotypes appeared in naive repertoires, especially CD8, possibly memory cells re-expressing CD45RA.

These receptors' targets are unknown. The sequenced sample was naive CD4+ T cells from blood. The receptors derive from a human donor in good health.

The chain couples TRBV6-2 or TRBV6-3 to TRBJ2-1; a weak D match, TRBD2 (6 bases). The CDR3 runs 13 residues. V dropped 7 bases and J dropped 3 bases, with 10 bases sitting between them. Germline V gene lookup returns CDR1 MNHEY and CDR2 SVGEGT. CDR3 sequence (DNA): TGTGCCAGCATGCGGGATCTCTACAATGAGCAGTTCTTC. Encoded protein: CASMRDLYNEQFF.

This clonotype was found a few times. V usage is TRBV7-9 and J usage is TRBJ2-7, with a weak D call TRBD1 (5 bases). Germline CDR1 SEHNR, CDR2 FQNEAQ (reference sequence). The V and J ends lost 2 bases and 3 bases respectively, with 17 bases between them. The CDR3 is 16 amino acids. In DNA, the CDR3 is TGTGCCAGCAGCTTAACGAGGACACCTACCATCTACGAGCAGTACTTC. As protein: CASSLTRTPTIYEQYF.

In this sample, this clonotype turned up a few times. V and J are TRBV5-1 and TRBJ2-1; 8 nucleotides line up with TRBD2. The CDR3 runs 15 residues. The trim removed 0 bases at V and 2 bases at J, leaving 1 base unmatched. Germline V gene lookup returns CDR1 SGHRS and CDR2 YFSETQ. The CDR3 DNA reads TGCGCCAGCAGCTTGGAGGGACTAGCCTACAATGAGCAGTTCTTC. This gives the protein CASSLEGLAYNEQFF.

This clonotype was detected only a few times. The V call is TRBV20-1, the J call TRBJ2-3; TRBD2 is a possible D gene (7 bases). Trimming took 5 bases from V and 0 from J, leaving 9 bases between them. Germline CDR1 is DFQATT and CDR2 is SNEGSKA (reference sequence). The CDR3 has 13 residues. The CDR3 loop reads CSARGASTDTQYF. DNA of the CDR3: TGCAGTGCTCGGGGGGCCAGCACAGATACGCAGTATTTT.

This clonotype has just a few counts. The chain combines TRBV5-1 with TRBJ2-1; 8 bases match TRBD2. Germline trimming cut 4 bases from V and 6 bases from J; bases unmatched to any gene: 12. Germline values: CDR1 SGHRS, CDR2 YFSETQ. The CDR3 length is 16 residues. CDR3 loop: CASSPGVSGSLNEQFF. The CDR3 DNA reads TGCGCCAGCAGCCCGGGGGTGAGCGGGAGTCTCAATGAGCAGTTCTTC. The entire variable domain, with the rest obtained from reference TRBV5-1 and TRBJ2-1, is as follows: KAGVTQTPRYLIKTRGQQVTLSCSPISGHRSVSWYQQTPGQGLQFLFEYFSETQRNKGNFPGRFSGRQFSNSRSEMNVSTLELGDSALYLCASSPGVSGSLNEQFFGPGTRLTVL.

In its sample, this clonotype was seen a few times. CDR3 bases: TGTGCCAGCAGCTTGAATCGGCAGAGGGATGGCTACACCTTC. It specifies CASSLNRQRDGYTF. The V and J genes are TRBV7-3 and TRBJ1-2; no firm D call. The germline V gene encodes CDR1 SGHTA and CDR2 FQGTGA. The CDR3 is made up of 14 amino acids. The V end was cut by 3 bases, the J end by 6 bases, with 14 bases between.

This clonotype appeared once. This chain links TRBV20-1 with TRBJ2-1, with 13 bases fitting TRBD2. Germline V CDR1 and CDR2: DFQATT, SNEGSKA (reference sequence). The CDR3 is 14 amino acids. After removal of 0 bases from V and 9 bases from J, the junction contained 2 bases not matched to a gene. CDR3 protein: CSARETSGRSEQFF. The DNA for the CDR3 is TGCAGTGCTAGAGAGACTAGCGGGAGGAGTGAGCAGTTCTTC.

This clonotype occurred many times. This sequence joins TRBV5-4 and TRBJ2-3, with TRBD2 matching 9 bases. The CDR3 is made up of 14 amino acids. V was clipped by 6 bases and J by 4 bases; unmatched bases: 6. Germline V gene sequence: CDR1 SGHNT, CDR2 YYREEE (reference sequence). Written as DNA, the CDR3 is TGTGCCAGCATGCTAGCGGGATTTTCAGATACGCAGTATTTT. Translation: CASMLAGFSDTQYF.